The rows below give T cell receptor beta chains drawn from one sample of a study of cytomegalovirus exposure and HLA in healthy donors. Here immunoSEQ multiplex PCR was the method, and the copy in TCRdb shows in-frame clones only, minus some. This sample has 79,000 or so clones; 79% occur once, and the top ten carry 22%. The sequenced sample consisted of PBMCs. These receptors all stem from a middle-aged woman in good health and CMV-seropositive. Each CDR3 is given with its conserved first and last residue. The D gene is left open where the match is weak. Clone size is stated in some rows and not others, as once, few, many or a class when expanded.

clone size: .; J gene: TRBJ1-6; V gene: TRBV14; D gene: TRBD1; CDR3 DNA: TGTGCCAGCAGCCCTTTGGAGGACAGGGGGTCACCCCTCCACTTT; CDR3 protein: CASSPLEDRGSPLHF
clone size: .; J gene: TRBJ1-4; V gene: TRBV25-1; D gene: TRBD1; CDR3 DNA: TGTGCCAGCAGTCCGGGACAGACTAATGAAAAACTGTTTTTT; CDR3 protein: CASSPGQTNEKLFF
clone size: .; J gene: TRBJ2-3; V gene: TRBV2; D gene: .; CDR3 DNA: TGTGCCAGCATAGCTAGCACAGATACGCAGTATTTT; CDR3 protein: CASIASTDTQYF
clone size: .; J gene: TRBJ2-2; V gene: TRBV7-3; D gene: .; CDR3 DNA: TGTGCCAGCAGCCCCAGGGGCGCCGGGGAGCTGTTTTTT; CDR3 protein: CASSPRGAGELFF
clone size: .; J gene: TRBJ2-3; V gene: TRBV27; D gene: .; CDR3 DNA: TGTGCCAGCAGTTCAGGATATAATACGCAGTATTTT; CDR3 protein: CASSSGYNTQYF
clone size: .; J gene: TRBJ1-2; V gene: TRBV7-9; D gene: TRBD1; CDR3 DNA: TGTGCCAGCAGCTTAGAGGGGGCAACGCGGTATGGCTACACCTTC; CDR3 protein: CASSLEGATRYGYTF
clone size: .; J gene: TRBJ1-2; V gene: TRBV18; D gene: TRBD1; CDR3 DNA: TGTGCCAGCTCACCTACCGACCAGACAGGGGTCTATGGCTACACCTTC; CDR3 protein: CASSPTDQTGVYGYTF
clone size: few; J gene: TRBJ2-5; V gene: TRBV7-2; D gene: TRBD2; CDR3 DNA: TGTGCCAGCAGCCCCGGCGGGGGAGGAGACGAGACCCAGTACTTC; CDR3 protein: CASSPGGGGDETQYF
clone size: few; J gene: TRBJ1-2; V gene: TRBV7-2; D gene: .; CDR3 DNA: TGTGCCAGCAGCCCAACAGGGCGCTATGGCTACACCTTC; CDR3 protein: CASSPTGRYGYTF
clone size: .; J gene: TRBJ1-2; V gene: TRBV2; D gene: TRBD1; CDR3 DNA: TGTGCCAGCACTGGGACAGAGAACTATGGCTACACCTTC; CDR3 protein: CASTGTENYGYTF
clone size: .; J gene: TRBJ1-3; V gene: TRBV10-3; D gene: .; CDR3 DNA: TGTGCCATCGAGGGCTCTGGAAACACCATATATTTT; CDR3 protein: CAIEGSGNTIYF
clone size: few; J gene: TRBJ2-4; V gene: TRBV19; D gene: TRBD2; CDR3 DNA: TGTGCCAGTAGTGAACTAGCGGGATCGGCGAACATTCAGTACTTC; CDR3 protein: CASSELAGSANIQYF
clone size: .; J gene: TRBJ1-2; V gene: TRBV7-8; D gene: .; CDR3 DNA: TGTGCCAGCAGCCTAATGGGGGCCTCAGCTAACTATGGCTACACCTTC; CDR3 protein: CASSLMGASANYGYTF
clone size: .; J gene: TRBJ2-1; V gene: TRBV18; D gene: TRBD2; CDR3 DNA: TGTGCCAGCTCACCAATCGCGGGACTAGCGGGTAACAATGAGCAGTTCTTC; CDR3 protein: CASSPIAGLAGNNEQFF
clone size: .; J gene: TRBJ1-2; V gene: TRBV5-6; D gene: TRBD1; CDR3 DNA: TGTGCCAGCAGCTTTAGGGACAGGGGGCGCAGGTTTCGAGGCTACACCTTC; CDR3 protein: CASSFRDRGRRFRGYTF
clone size: .; J gene: TRBJ1-5; V gene: TRBV6-5; D gene: TRBD1; CDR3 DNA: TGTGCCATCCATATGGGACAGACGTACAATCAGCCCCAGCATTTT; CDR3 protein: CAIHMGQTYNQPQHF
clone size: few; J gene: TRBJ1-5; V gene: TRBV4-1; D gene: .; CDR3 DNA: TGCGCCAGCAGCCAAGGTTACGCGGGGGCCGCTCAGCCCCAGCATTTT; CDR3 protein: CASSQGYAGAAQPQHF
clone size: .; J gene: TRBJ2-7; V gene: TRBV29-1; D gene: TRBD1; CDR3 DNA: TGCAGCGTCCGGGAGGGGGACAGGGGCCCCTACGAGCAGTACTTC; CDR3 protein: CSVREGDRGPYEQYF
clone size: .; J gene: TRBJ2-5; V gene: TRBV5-1; D gene: .; CDR3 DNA: TGCGCCAGCAGCTTGGCCGAGTTGGCTAGCGCACAAGAGACCCAGTACTTC; CDR3 protein: CASSLAELASAQETQYF
clone size: .; J gene: TRBJ1-5; V gene: TRBV6-1; D gene: .; CDR3 DNA: TGTGCCAGCAGTTCAGGGCCTAGGGGCAATCAGCCCCGGCATTTT; CDR3 protein: CASSSGPRGNQPRHF
clone size: .; J gene: TRBJ2-3; V gene: TRBV2; D gene: TRBD2; CDR3 DNA: TGTGCCAGCAACCCCGGGGGGGCCCAAGATACGCAGTATTTT; CDR3 protein: CASNPGGAQDTQYF
clone size: .; J gene: TRBJ2-3; V gene: TRBV7-9; D gene: .; CDR3 DNA: TGTGCCAGCAGCTTAACGAGTCTCTCGTCAAATACGCAGTATTTT; CDR3 protein: CASSLTSLSSNTQYF
clone size: .; J gene: TRBJ2-1; V gene: TRBV14; D gene: .; CDR3 DNA: TGTGCCAGCAGCCCCCGCGGCTACAATGAGCAGTTCTTC; CDR3 protein: CASSPRGYNEQFF
clone size: .; J gene: TRBJ2-5; V gene: TRBV18; D gene: .; CDR3 DNA: TGTGCCAGCTCACCAAACTTCCAAGAGACCCAGTACTTC; CDR3 protein: CASSPNFQETQYF
clone size: .; J gene: TRBJ1-4; V gene: TRBV18; D gene: .; CDR3 DNA: TGTGCCAGCTCACCACGCGGTAGCAGCTTCTTACCTAATGAAAAACTGTTTTTT; CDR3 protein: CASSPRGSSFLPNEKLFF
clone size: .; J gene: TRBJ2-5; V gene: TRBV6-6; D gene: TRBD1; CDR3 DNA: TGTGCCAGCAGTTGGACAGGGAGACAAGAGACCCAGTACTTC; CDR3 protein: CASSWTGRQETQYF
clone size: .; J gene: TRBJ2-7; V gene: TRBV5-4; D gene: TRBD1; CDR3 DNA: TGTGCCAGCAGCCGCCGGACAGGGGCCTACGAGCAGTACTTC; CDR3 protein: CASSRRTGAYEQYF
clone size: .; J gene: TRBJ1-3; V gene: TRBV30; D gene: TRBD1; CDR3 DNA: TGTGCCTGGGGACAGGCTGGAAACACCATATATTTT; CDR3 protein: CAWGQAGNTIYF
clone size: .; J gene: TRBJ1-4; V gene: TRBV11-2; D gene: .; CDR3 DNA: TGTGCCAGCAGGTCGTTAGCTAATGAAAAACTGTTTTTT; CDR3 protein: CASRSLANEKLFF
clone size: once; J gene: TRBJ2-7; V gene: TRBV5-1; D gene: .; CDR3 DNA: TGCGCCAGCAGCTTGCAGGCCTCCTACGAGCAGTACTTC; CDR3 protein: CASSLQASYEQYF
clone size: .; J gene: TRBJ2-7; V gene: TRBV7-6; D gene: .; CDR3 DNA: TGTGCCAGCAGCTTAGCCCCTCGTGGCCCAGGGGCCTACGAGCAGTACTTC; CDR3 protein: CASSLAPRGPGAYEQYF
clone size: .; J gene: TRBJ2-7; V gene: TRBV6-1; D gene: TRBD2; CDR3 DNA: TGTGCCAGCAGTGAATCGGGGGGGGGCATCCCCTACGAGCAGTACTTC; CDR3 protein: CASSESGGGIPYEQYF
clone size: .; J gene: TRBJ1-1; V gene: TRBV15; D gene: .; CDR3 DNA: TGTGCCACCAGCAAAGAACAGGGCTTGAACACTGAAGCTTTCTTT; CDR3 protein: CATSKEQGLNTEAFF
clone size: few; J gene: TRBJ2-5; V gene: TRBV6-5; D gene: .; CDR3 DNA: TGTGCCAGCAGTTATCAGGGGAACCAAGAGACCCAGTACTTC; CDR3 protein: CASSYQGNQETQYF
clone size: .; J gene: TRBJ2-7; V gene: TRBV5-4; D gene: TRBD2; CDR3 DNA: TGTGCCAGCAGCGTAAGCGGGAGTAGCTACGAGCAGTACTTC; CDR3 protein: CASSVSGSSYEQYF
clone size: .; J gene: TRBJ2-1; V gene: TRBV27; D gene: TRBD2; CDR3 DNA: TGTGCCAGCAGCGTTCTAGCGGGGGGTCCCTACAATGAGCAGTTCTTC; CDR3 protein: CASSVLAGGPYNEQFF
clone size: .; J gene: TRBJ2-3; V gene: TRBV2; D gene: .; CDR3 DNA: TGTGCCAGCAGTGAAGTACTAGCATTGCCAGATACGCAGTATTTT; CDR3 protein: CASSEVLALPDTQYF
clone size: .; J gene: TRBJ2-1; V gene: TRBV5-4; D gene: .; CDR3 DNA: TGTGCCAGCAGCTTGCCGGGAAGCTCCTACAATGAGCAGTTCTTC; CDR3 protein: CASSLPGSSYNEQFF
clone size: .; J gene: TRBJ1-2; V gene: TRBV5-1; D gene: .; CDR3 DNA: TGCGCCAGCAGCCCCAGCGAAAACTATGGCTACACCTTC; CDR3 protein: CASSPSENYGYTF
clone size: .; J gene: TRBJ1-5; V gene: TRBV15; D gene: .; CDR3 DNA: TGTGCCACCAGCAGACCAGGGAGGATCCCAGGCAATCAGCCCCAGCATTTT; CDR3 protein: CATSRPGRIPGNQPQHF
clone size: .; J gene: TRBJ2-1; V gene: TRBV28; D gene: TRBD2; CDR3 DNA: TGTGCCAGCAGTTTTTCCCTCGAGGACAGCTGGGGACTAGCGGGTTTAAATGAGCAGTTCTTC; CDR3 protein: CASSFSLEDSWGLAGLNEQFF
clone size: .; J gene: TRBJ2-7; V gene: TRBV2; D gene: .; CDR3 DNA: TGTGCCAGCAGCGAAGCTAGAAGCGGGGAGCAGTACTTC; CDR3 protein: CASSEARSGEQYF
clone size: .; J gene: TRBJ2-7; V gene: TRBV2; D gene: TRBD2; CDR3 DNA: TGTGCCAGCAGTGGGAGGGGACTAGCTTACGAGCAGTACTTC; CDR3 protein: CASSGRGLAYEQYF
clone size: .; J gene: TRBJ2-7; V gene: TRBV18; D gene: .; CDR3 DNA: TGTGCCAGCTCTCCAGAGGCGGGGTACTCCTCCTACGAGCAGTACTTC; CDR3 protein: CASSPEAGYSSYEQYF
clone size: .; J gene: TRBJ1-4; V gene: TRBV30; D gene: TRBD1; CDR3 DNA: TGTGCCTGGAGTAAACAGGGGGCGTATGAAAAACTGTTTTTT; CDR3 protein: CAWSKQGAYEKLFF
clone size: once; J gene: TRBJ2-1; V gene: TRBV29-1; D gene: TRBD2; CDR3 DNA: TGCAGCGTAGGGACTAGCGGGGGGCCCTACAATGAGCAGTTCTTC; CDR3 protein: CSVGTSGGPYNEQFF
clone size: .; J gene: TRBJ1-5; V gene: TRBV6-5; D gene: TRBD1; CDR3 DNA: TGTGCCAGCAGTTACAGACAGGGGGCGGGTCAGCCCCAGCATTTT; CDR3 protein: CASSYRQGAGQPQHF
clone size: few; J gene: TRBJ1-2; V gene: TRBV6-1; D gene: .; CDR3 DNA: TGTGCCAGCAGCCCCAAGACAGGTCTTAACTATGGCTACACCTTC; CDR3 protein: CASSPKTGLNYGYTF
clone size: few; J gene: TRBJ2-3; V gene: TRBV5-4; D gene: TRBD2; CDR3 DNA: TGTGCCAGCAGCTTTGGCGGGGGGGCAGTCTCAGATACGCAGTATTTT; CDR3 protein: CASSFGGGAVSDTQYF
clone size: few; J gene: TRBJ1-5; V gene: TRBV5-8; D gene: TRBD1; CDR3 DNA: TGTGCCAGCAGCAGCGACAGGGATCAGCCCCAGCATTTT; CDR3 protein: CASSSDRDQPQHF
clone size: .; J gene: TRBJ1-5; V gene: TRBV5-1; D gene: .; CDR3 DNA: TGCGCCAGCAGCTTGATCGACAGCAGTAATCAGCCCCAGCATTTT; CDR3 protein: CASSLIDSSNQPQHF
clone size: .; J gene: TRBJ1-5; V gene: TRBV5-4; D gene: .; CDR3 DNA: TGTGCCAGCAGCTTGGATATGGGGCCGGTTCAGCCCCAGCATTTT; CDR3 protein: CASSLDMGPVQPQHF
clone size: .; J gene: TRBJ2-1; V gene: TRBV6-5; D gene: .; CDR3 DNA: TGTGCCAGCAGTTACGGAGCTCGAAGTGAGCAGTTCTTC; CDR3 protein: CASSYGARSEQFF
clone size: .; J gene: TRBJ2-1; V gene: TRBV5-1; D gene: TRBD2; CDR3 DNA: TGCGCCAGCAGTGGGCTCGGACGGGGGGGACGGGATGAGCAGTTCTTC; CDR3 protein: CASSGLGRGGRDEQFF
clone size: .; J gene: TRBJ2-1; V gene: TRBV5-4; D gene: TRBD1; CDR3 DNA: TGTGCCAGCAGCTTGGGGACAGGGCGCGCCTACAATGAGCAGTTCTTC; CDR3 protein: CASSLGTGRAYNEQFF
clone size: .; J gene: TRBJ1-2; V gene: TRBV4-1; D gene: .; CDR3 DNA: TGCGCCAGCAGCCAAGAGGGGGGCTATGGCTACACCTTC; CDR3 protein: CASSQEGGYGYTF
clone size: .; J gene: TRBJ2-1; V gene: TRBV4-1; D gene: TRBD2; CDR3 DNA: TGCGCCAGCAGCACGGGACTATCCTACAATGAGCAGTTCTTC; CDR3 protein: CASSTGLSYNEQFF
clone size: once; J gene: TRBJ2-7; V gene: TRBV28; D gene: TRBD2; CDR3 DNA: TGTGCCAGCAGGTTAGGCGGACTAGCGAGGGACTACGAGCAGTACTTC; CDR3 protein: CASRLGGLARDYEQYF
clone size: .; J gene: TRBJ1-1; V gene: TRBV5-1; D gene: .; CDR3 DNA: TGCGCCAGCAGCTCACAAAGGGGCACTGAAGCTTTCTTT; CDR3 protein: CASSSQRGTEAFF